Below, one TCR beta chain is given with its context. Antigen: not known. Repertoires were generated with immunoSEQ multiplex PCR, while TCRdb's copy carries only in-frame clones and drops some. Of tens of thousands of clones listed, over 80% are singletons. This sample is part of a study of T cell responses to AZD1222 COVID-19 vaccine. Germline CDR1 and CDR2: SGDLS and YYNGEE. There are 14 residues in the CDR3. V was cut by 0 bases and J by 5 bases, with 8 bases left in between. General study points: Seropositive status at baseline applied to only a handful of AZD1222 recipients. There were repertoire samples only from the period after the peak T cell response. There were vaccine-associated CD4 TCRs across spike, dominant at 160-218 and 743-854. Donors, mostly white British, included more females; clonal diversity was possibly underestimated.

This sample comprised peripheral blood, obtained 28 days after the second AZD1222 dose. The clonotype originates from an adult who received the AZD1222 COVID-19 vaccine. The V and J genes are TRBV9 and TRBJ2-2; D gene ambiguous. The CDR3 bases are TGTGCCAGCAGCGTAGGGCCTCTGACCGGGGAGCTGTTTTTT. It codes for CASSVGPLTGELFF.